This T cell receptor (beta chain) was sequenced in a study of T-cell memory formation after mild COVID-19. The study, taken as a whole, reports: Specificity for SARS-CoV-2 was not confirmed among the second-wave clones peaking on day 37.

TCRdb recomputed calls from the 5' RACE reads with MiXCR, one row per CDR3 protein. This table has about 240,000 distinct CDR3 sequences, over 8.5% appearing once. The sample holds a few counts of this clonotype. Its antigen remains unidentified. The CDR3 length is 13 residues. Germline CDR1 and CDR2: DFQATT and SNEGSKA (reference sequence). V was shortened by 7 bases and J by 3 bases, with 16 bases between the two germline ends. The chain combines TRBV20-1 with TRBJ2-7, with D possibly TRBD2 on 7 matching bases. This sequence was found in a man in his late teens or twenties who had mild COVID-19 (a few samples of this study predate the infection). Cell type and time point are not known. Specimen: PBMCs or a T cell subset sorted from them (not recorded which). The CDR3 DNA sequence: TGCAGTGTTGTCGGGGGGCTTGACTACGAGCAGTACTTC. Its protein product is CSVVGGLDYEQYF.